Listed here is a single T cell receptor beta chain. It was with random hexamers that 0.5 to 1 ug RNA was reverse transcribed. TCRdb re-derived calls from the immunoSEQ multiplex PCR reads in MiXCR, one entry per CDR3 protein. The sample has approximately 150,000 distinct CDR3 sequences, under 95% seen once. This entry comes from a study of CD8 T cells in Susac syndrome. Germline values: CDR1 DFQATT, CDR2 SNEGSKA (reference sequence). V shed 3 bases and J 5 bases; nucleotides not matched to a gene: 8. The CDR3 spans 15 residues. The chain combines TRBV20-1 with TRBJ2-7; 12 bases fit TRBD1. The TCR comes from a human donor in good health. The specimen sequenced was CD4+ T cells from PBMCs. The CDR3 loop reads CSARGQGATWDEQYF. CDR3 sequence (DNA): TGCAGTGCTAGGGGACAGGGGGCGACATGGGACGAGCAGTACTTC.